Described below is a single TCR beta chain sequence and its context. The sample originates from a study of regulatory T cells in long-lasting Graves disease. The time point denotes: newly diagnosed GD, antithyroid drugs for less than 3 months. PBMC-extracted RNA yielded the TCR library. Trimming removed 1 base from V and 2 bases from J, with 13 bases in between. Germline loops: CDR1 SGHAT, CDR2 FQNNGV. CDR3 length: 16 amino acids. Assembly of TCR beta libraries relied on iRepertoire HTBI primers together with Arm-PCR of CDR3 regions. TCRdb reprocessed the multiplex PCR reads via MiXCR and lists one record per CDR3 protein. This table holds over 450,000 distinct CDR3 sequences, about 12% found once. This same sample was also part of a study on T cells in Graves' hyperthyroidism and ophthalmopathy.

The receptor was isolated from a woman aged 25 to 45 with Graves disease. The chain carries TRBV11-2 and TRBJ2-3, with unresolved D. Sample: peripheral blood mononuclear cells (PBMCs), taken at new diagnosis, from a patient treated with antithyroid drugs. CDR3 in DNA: TGTGCCAGCAGCTTAGTCGGGTCAGGATACACAGATACGCAGTATTTT. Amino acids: CASSLVGSGYTDTQYF.